This T cell receptor (beta chain) was recovered during a study of cytomegalovirus exposure and HLA in healthy donors. Notes on the study in general: In a later analysis, productive TCRs from donors in an Asian-associated ancestry cluster reportedly carried fewer N-insertions than the cohort mean. Later genetic work tied a missense DCLRE1C variant to beta-chain V and J trimming.

The CDR3 extends over 14 amino acids. V shed 4 bases and J 1 base; nucleotides not matched to a gene: 3. Germline V gives CDR1 LGHNA, CDR2 YSLEER. Concerning this clone: What it binds is unknown.

PCR amplification relied on 60 Vbeta primers (plus 13 Jbeta primers). Some clones are missing from TCRdb's copy, which holds only in-frame ones; the method was immunoSEQ multiplex PCR. Seen here are 150,000 to 200,000 clones, roughly 80% observed once, and the top ten hold 7%. The specimen sequenced was PBMCs. This sequence joins TRBV4-3 and TRBJ2-5, with 7 bases fitting TRBD1. The sequence was obtained from a woman between 25 and 40 years old in good health and CMV-seropositive. Written as DNA, the CDR3 is TGCGCCAGCAGCCCAGGGACAGCCCAAGAGACCCAGTACTTC. It specifies CASSPGTAQETQYF.